The next 21 T cell receptor beta chains were all read from a single sample in a study of PD-1 blockade in mismatch repair-deficient tumors. This table comes from immunoSEQ multiplex PCR, and its TCRdb copy is limited to in-frame clones, with some not included. This table holds some 48,000 clones, approximately 84% found once. The material was peripheral blood, obtained approximately 18 weeks after starting pembrolizumab. The origin of the receptors is an adult with mismatch repair-deficient cancer.

In this sample, this clone turned up a few times. The chain links TRBV5-1 to TRBJ1-2; D unresolved. Trimming took off 4 bases at V and 5 bases at J, with 15 bases between the two ends. The CDR3 spans 14 residues. CDR1 and CDR2 from the germline V gene are SGHRS and YFSETQ. In nucleotides, the CDR3 is TGCGCCAGCAGCGCGGACGCGGACGGATATGGCTACACCTTC. Translation gives CASSADADGYGYTF.

The rearrangement uses TRBV6-5 and TRBJ2-7; 9 positions match TRBD2. V was clipped by 2 bases and J by 3 bases; unmatched bases: 5. Looked up from germline, CDR1 is MNHEY and CDR2 is SVGAGI. The CDR3 totals 15 residues. The chain's CDR3 is CASSYQAGGYYEQYF. The DNA of the CDR3 is TGTGCCAGCAGTTACCAAGCGGGAGGCTACTACGAGCAGTACTTC.

The chain employs TRBV11-3 and TRBJ2-3, with D possibly matching TRBD1 (6 bases). V was cut by 5 bases and J by 6 bases, with 18 bases left in between. The CDR3 has 15 amino acids. CDR1 is SGHNT, CDR2 YENEEA, per germline. The CDR3 sequence is CASSTRRDISDTQYF. In nucleotides, the CDR3 is TGTGCCAGCAGCACACGCCGGGACATATCCGATACGCAGTATTTT.

The rearrangement links TRBV19 to TRBJ1-5; tentatively, D is TRBD1 (5 bases). Germline CDR1 is LNHDA and CDR2 is SQIVND (reference sequence). The CDR3 has 15 amino acids. Trimming shortened V by 6 bases and J by 4 bases, and 16 bases separated the two germline ends. CDR3 nucleotides: TGTGCCAGTAGAGTCAGGGTCGGAGGGAATCAGCCCCAGCATTTT. Encoded protein: CASRVRVGGNQPQHF.

This clone has just one count. The chain has TRBV6-6 and TRBJ1-1, with TRBD1 as a possible D gene (6 bases). The CDR3 consists of 13 residues. V dropped 3 bases and J dropped 6 bases, with 11 bases sitting between them. Germline values: CDR1 MNHNY, CDR2 SVGAGI (reference sequence). DNA of the CDR3: TGTGCCAGCAGTTATGGGGGGCGGGCTGAAGCTTTCTTT. It translates to CASSYGGRAEAFF.

The rearrangement uses TRBV5-6 and TRBJ1-4; D may be TRBD1 (6 bases). V shed 4 bases and J shed 8 bases, with 18 bases lying between them. The CDR3 covers 15 residues. Germline CDR1 reads SGHDT; CDR2 reads YYEEEE. CDR3: CASSGSGGRTEKLFF. The CDR3 bases are TGTGCCAGCAGCGGTAGTGGGGGCCGAACGGAAAAACTGTTTTTT.

To note about this clone: Its ends do not fully match the called genes, so a read error is possible. Additional DNA sequences in this sample encode the identical CDR3. V usage is TRBV2 and J usage is TRBJ2-1; the match to TRBD2 covers 11 bases. This CDR3 is built from 15 residues. The germline V gene has CDR1 SNHLY and CDR2 FYNNEI. The CDR3 reads CASTQLAGEGNEQFF. CDR3 DNA sequence: TGTGCCAGCACTCAACTAGCGGGAGAGGGGAATGAGCAATTCTTC.

This clone was observed many times. The gene calls are TRBV7-9 and TRBJ2-7; 8 bases agree with TRBD1. Trimming at V came to 5 bases and at J to 7 bases, leaving 10 bases not matched to a gene. CDR3 length equals 14 residues. The germline V gene encodes CDR1 SEHNR and CDR2 FQNEAQ (reference sequence). The CDR3 loop reads CASSPWTGSGEQYF. Here the CDR3 DNA reads TGTGCCAGCAGCCCCTGGACAGGGTCGGGGGAGCAGTACTTC. The full variable domain, rest sourced from reference TRBV7-9 and TRBJ2-7, is DTGVSQNPRHKITKRGQNVTFRCDPISEHNRLYWYRQTLGQGPEFLTYFQNEAQLEKSRLLSDRFSAERPKGSFSTLEIQRTEQGDSAMYLCASSPWTGSGEQYFGPGTRLTVT.

The chain combines TRBV6-6 with TRBJ2-2; the match to TRBD2 covers 9 bases. V shed 3 bases and J 5 bases; nucleotides not matched to a gene: 4. CDR1 MNHNY and CDR2 SVGAGI come from the germline V gene (reference sequence). This CDR3 has 15 amino acids. DNA for the CDR3: TGTGCCAGCAGTTATTTTACTAGCGGGACCGGGGAGCTGTTTTTT. It specifies CASSYFTSGTGELFF.

This chain joins TRBV29-1 and TRBJ2-1; possible D gene TRBD1, 6 bases. Trimming shortened V by 3 bases and J by 7 bases, and 13 bases separated the two germline ends. Germline V gene lookup returns CDR1 SQVTM and CDR2 ANQGSEA. This CDR3 has 13 amino acids. CDR3 residues: CSVDYGGVNEQFF. Written as DNA, the CDR3 is TGCAGCGTTGACTATGGGGGCGTTAATGAGCAGTTCTTC.

The chain couples TRBV19 to TRBJ2-1; TRBD2 aligns across 10 bases. The CDR3 spans 14 residues. The germline gives CDR1 LNHDA, CDR2 SQIVND (reference sequence). J was trimmed by 16 bases and V by 3 bases; bases with no gene match: 12. This chain's CDR3 is CASSMVLAGTSRFF. CDR3 DNA: TGTGCCAGTAGTATGGTACTAGCGGGGACCTCACGATTCTTC. The variable domain in full, with the rest retrieved from reference TRBV19 and TRBJ2-1, is DGGITQSPKYLFRKEGQNVTLSCEQNLNHDAMYWYRQDPGQGLRLIYYSQIVNDFQKGDIAEGYSVSREKKESFPLTVTSAQKNPTAFYLCASSMVLAGTSRFFGPGTRLTVL.

The chain couples TRBV30 to TRBJ2-5; TRBD2 matches 12 bases. V shed 2 bases, J shed 6 bases, and the junction held 13 bases outside the gene matches. This CDR3 comprises 17 residues. Germline V lookup: CDR1 GTSNPN, CDR2 SVGIG (reference sequence). DNA of the CDR3: TGTGCCTGGAGTTCTGGGACTAGCGGGCCCTACGCAAAGACCCAGTACTTC. This encodes CAWSSGTSGPYAKTQYF.

The V and J genes are TRBV10-3 and TRBJ2-5; 7 nucleotides match TRBD1. The V gene's germline CDR1 is ENHRY and CDR2 SYGVKD. The CDR3 totals 14 residues. Germline trimming cut 4 bases from V and 1 base from J; bases unmatched to any gene: 3. The CDR3 DNA follows: TGTGCCATCAGTGGGGGACAGAGCCAAGAGACCCAGTACTTC. Translation: CAISGGQSQETQYF.

J is TRBJ2-7 and V is TRBV4-2; D gene ambiguous. The V gene's germline CDR1 is LGHNA and CDR2 YNFKEQ. V dropped 0 bases and J dropped 1 base, with 10 bases sitting between them. This CDR3 is built from 15 residues. CDR3 amino acids: CASSQDLSESYEQYF. CDR3 in DNA: TGTGCCAGCAGCCAAGATCTCTCGGAGTCCTACGAGCAGTACTTC.

The chain uses TRBV7-8 and TRBJ1-1; D is undetermined. Per germline, CDR1 SGHVS and CDR2 FQNEAQ. Between the trimmed V and J ends, which lost 3 bases and 1 base, there was a span of 6 bases. This CDR3 comprises 13 residues. The CDR3 coding sequence is TGTGCCAGCAGCTTCGCAGAGAACACTGAAGCTTTCTTT. Its translation is CASSFAENTEAFF.

Sample share makes this clone medium-sized. The gene calls are TRBV27 and TRBJ2-7; D remains ambiguous. V was shortened by 6 bases and J by 5 bases, with 11 bases between the two germline ends. The CDR3 covers 12 residues. CDR1 MNHEY and CDR2 SMNVEV come from the germline V gene (reference sequence). CDR3 bases: TGTGCCAGCAGCACAGACTTGGACGAGCAGTACTTC. This gives the protein CASSTDLDEQYF.

This rearrangement joins TRBV6-1 to TRBJ1-1, with D possibly matching TRBD1 (5 bases). This CDR3 contains 14 residues. The V gene's germline CDR1 is MNHNS and CDR2 SASEGT. V was cut by 2 bases and J by 5 bases, with 12 bases left in between. The CDR3 coding sequence is TGTGCCAGCAGTGAACAGCAGGGATTAACTGAAGCTTTCTTT. Its translation: CASSEQQGLTEAFF.

V is TRBV18 and J is TRBJ1-2, with D perhaps TRBD1 (5 bases). V was pared by 3 bases and J by 13 bases, with 15 bases between. The germline V gene encodes CDR1 KGHSH and CDR2 LQKENI. CDR3 length: 12 amino acids. For the CDR3, the DNA is TGTGCCAGCTCACCCGGGACGGATGTAGGCACCTTC. This codes for CASSPGTDVGTF.

The chain carries TRBV28 and TRBJ1-2, with 7 bases fitting TRBD1. The CDR3 is made up of 14 amino acids. Trimming at V came to 4 bases and at J to 7 bases, leaving 9 bases not matched to a gene. Per germline, CDR1 MDHEN and CDR2 SYDVKM. CDR3 sequence reads: CASSSQGVIRGYTF. CDR3 bases: TGTGCCAGCAGTTCTCAGGGGGTGATCCGTGGCTACACCTTC.

This clone has a handful of counts. The chain joins TRBV6-6 to TRBJ2-7; D is perhaps TRBD1 (6 bases). Trimming removed 8 bases at V and 4 bases at J, with 15 bases between. The germline CDR1 and CDR2 sequences are MNHNY and SVGAGI (reference sequence). This CDR3 is 13 amino acids long. Written as DNA, the CDR3 is TGTGCCAGCGGATACAGGGCGAAATACGAGCAGTACTTC. Protein product: CASGYRAKYEQYF.

V gene TRBV7-9 combines with J gene TRBJ2-3; perhaps D is TRBD1 or TRBD2 (6 bases each). The CDR3 spans 15 residues. Germline CDR1 is SEHNR and CDR2 is FQNEAQ (reference sequence). The V and J ends lost 6 bases and 4 bases respectively, with 17 bases between them. The CDR3 loop reads CASRPRGPGADTQYF. The CDR3 DNA follows: TGTGCCAGCAGGCCCCGGGGGCCGGGCGCAGATACGCAGTATTTT.